This T cell receptor (beta chain) was recorded in a study of cytomegalovirus exposure and HLA in healthy donors. General study findings and limits: Through in vitro validation, three CMV-associated chains were shown to be specific for CMV antigens. When a later analysis was performed, an Asian-associated ancestry cluster reportedly had fewer N-insertions than the roughly 690-donor mean. While the bulk of TCR sequences proved rare, some public TCRs turned up in many donors. TCR association rates varied by HLA locus in a later analysis, with DRB1 highest and HLA-C lowest.

Regarding this clone: Antigen: not known.

The CDR3 runs 19 residues. The ends lost 3 bases at V and 0 bases at J; junction bases unmatched: 12. Germline CDR1 is SGHVS and CDR2 is FQNEAQ. This PCR relied on a set of 60 Vbeta primers and 13 Jbeta primers. Assay: immunoSEQ multiplex PCR; the TCRdb copy retains only in-frame clones and omits some. The data show some 140,000 clones, over 70% seen once. The receptor was derived from a man between 35 and 55 years old in good health and CMV-seronegative. This sequence joins TRBV7-8 and TRBJ2-1; 9 nucleotides align to TRBD1. Sequenced material: PBMCs. The CDR3 is CASSFGRTQGAFSYNEQFF. The CDR3 DNA sequence: TGTGCCAGCAGCTTCGGTCGGACACAGGGGGCTTTCTCCTACAATGAGCAGTTCTTC.